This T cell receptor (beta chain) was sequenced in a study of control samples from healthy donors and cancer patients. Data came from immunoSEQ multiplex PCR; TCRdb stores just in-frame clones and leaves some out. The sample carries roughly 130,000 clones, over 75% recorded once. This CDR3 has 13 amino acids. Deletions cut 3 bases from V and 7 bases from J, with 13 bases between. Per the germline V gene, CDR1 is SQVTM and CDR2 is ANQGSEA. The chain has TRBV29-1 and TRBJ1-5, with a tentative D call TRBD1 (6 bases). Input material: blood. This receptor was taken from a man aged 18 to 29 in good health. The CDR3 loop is CSVETGERQPQHF. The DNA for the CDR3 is TGCAGCGTTGAGACAGGCGAGCGGCAGCCCCAGCATTTT.